This T cell receptor beta chain was sequenced for a study of blood T cell repertoires in COVID-19. Unmatched junction bases numbered 2, after V lost 6 bases and J lost 3 bases. The CDR3 has 14 amino acids. Germline CDR1 and CDR2: SGHNT and YYREEE (reference sequence). Authors' data handling: The authors estimated nucleated cell counts from reference gene primer amplification. Here immunoSEQ multiplex PCR was the method, and the copy in TCRdb shows in-frame clones only, minus some. Clone size and the V and J calls come from that table; the DNA yielded D and trimming. Of approximately 300,000 clones in the sample, roughly 90% were seen once.

The source is a man aged 18 to 30 who had recovered from COVID-19. The sequencing sample was made of peripheral blood. The chain combines TRBV5-4 with TRBJ2-2; 10 positions match TRBD2. The CDR3 here is CASKAGGHTGELFF. DNA of the CDR3: TGTGCCAGCAAAGCGGGAGGGCACACCGGGGAGCTGTTTTTT.